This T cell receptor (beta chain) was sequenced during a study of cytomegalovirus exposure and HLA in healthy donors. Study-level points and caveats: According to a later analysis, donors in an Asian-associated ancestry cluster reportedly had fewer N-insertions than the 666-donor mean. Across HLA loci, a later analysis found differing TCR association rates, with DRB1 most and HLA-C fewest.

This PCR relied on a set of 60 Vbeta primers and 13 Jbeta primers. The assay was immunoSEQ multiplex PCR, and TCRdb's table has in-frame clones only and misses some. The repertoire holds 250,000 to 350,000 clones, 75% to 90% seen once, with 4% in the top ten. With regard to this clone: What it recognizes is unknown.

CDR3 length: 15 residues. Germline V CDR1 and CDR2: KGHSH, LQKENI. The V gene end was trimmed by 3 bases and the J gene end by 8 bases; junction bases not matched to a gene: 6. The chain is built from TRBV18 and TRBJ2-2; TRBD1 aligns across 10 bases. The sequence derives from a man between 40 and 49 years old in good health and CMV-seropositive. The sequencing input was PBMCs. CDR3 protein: CASSPTGGFRGELFF. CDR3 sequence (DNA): TGTGCCAGCTCACCGACAGGGGGCTTCCGTGGGGAGCTGTTTTTT.